Listed below are T cell receptor beta chains from one sample, sequenced in a study of T cells in localized non-small cell lung cancer. The protocol was immunoSEQ multiplex PCR, while the TCRdb copy is restricted to in-frame clones and leaves out a portion. The sample carries some 52,000 clones, about nine tenths recorded once. This material consisted of peripheral blood, taken before any cancer treatment. The receptors were gathered from a male donor older than 55 with stage III squamous cell lung carcinoma. The CDR3 runs from the conserved cysteine through the conserved F or W. The D gene is left open where the match is weak. A clone size is listed for some rows: how often the clone was seen (once, few, many), or a class if it is expanded.

>TRBD1|TRBV18|15|.|TRBJ1-5
TGTGCCAGCTCACCCTCGACAGGGGATAAGCAGCCCCAGCATTTT
CASSPSTGDKQPQHF
>.|TRBV18|15|.|TRBJ2-7
TGTGCCAGCTCACCAATAGGAGGGGGCAGAGGCGAGCAGTACTTC
CASSPIGGGRGEQYF
>.|TRBV18|15|.|TRBJ2-1
TGTGCCAGCTCACGACAGGAATCAACTTTATATGAGCAGTTCTTC
CASSRQESTLYEQFF
>.|TRBV25-1|12|.|TRBJ1-2
TGTGCCGTAAGACAAGGGGGTGAAGGCTACACCTTC
CAVRQGGEGYTF
>TRBD1|TRBV5-1|14|.|TRBJ1-1
TGCGCCAGCAGCTTGGAGGGGGCGTCTACTGAAGCTTTCTTT
CASSLEGASTEAFF
>.|TRBV30|15|.|TRBJ1-2
TGTGTCTGGAGTGGTACACAGGGTTCCAACTATGGCTACACCTTC
CVWSGTQGSNYGYTF
>TRBD1|TRBV2|13|.|TRBJ1-2
TGTGCCAGCAGTCCCAGGACAGGGAGCGGCTACACCTTC
CASSPRTGSGYTF
>.|TRBV21-1|19|.|TRBJ2-2
TGTGCCAGCAGCAAATTTGTTGTCTCCCGCGGACAGCCGGGAAGGGAGCTGTTTTTT
CASSKFVVSRGQPGRELFF
>.|TRBV12-5|11|.|TRBJ1-2
TGTGCTAGTGGTCCCGATCCAGGCTACACCTTC
CASGPDPGYTF
>TRBD2|TRBV7-8|15|few|TRBJ2-7
TGTGCCAGCAGCTTAAGGAGCGGGAGGGCCTACGAGCAGTACTTC
CASSLRSGRAYEQYF
>TRBD1|TRBV11-2|14|once|TRBJ2-2
TGTGCCAGCAGCGCGACAGGGGGCCCCGGGGAGCTGTTTTTT
CASSATGGPGELFF
>.|TRBV11-1|14|.|TRBJ2-1
TGTGCCAGCAGCTTTCAGGGCGGTAACAATGAGCAGTTCTTC
CASSFQGGNNEQFF
>.|TRBV7-6|15|.|TRBJ1-2
TGTGCCAGCAGCTTAGTTGCCGGGGGCGCGGTAGGCTACACCTTC
CASSLVAGGAVGYTF
>.|TRBV9|14|.|TRBJ1-6
TGTGCCAGCAGCGTAGCCAGCTATAATTCACCCCTCCACTTT
CASSVASYNSPLHF
>TRBD2|TRBV15|18|few|TRBJ2-3
TGTGCCACCAGCAGAGGAGGGACTAGCGGGACTAGCACAGATACGCAGTATTTT
CATSRGGTSGTSTDTQYF
>.|TRBV21-1|12|.|TRBJ2-7
TGTGCCAGCAGCGACTACAGGGGCGAGCAGTACTTC
CASSDYRGEQYF
>.|TRBV5-1|15|.|TRBJ2-2
TGCGCCAGCAGCTTGGTGCAGGGTAGCACCGGGGAGCTGTTTTTT
CASSLVQGSTGELFF
>.|TRBV25-1|14|.|TRBJ1-1
TGTGCCAGCAGGGGAGTACAGGGGAACACTGAAGCTTTCTTT
CASRGVQGNTEAFF
>TRBD2|TRBV7-2|19|.|TRBJ2-7
TGTGCCAGCAGGGCGACGACGGGGACTAGCGGGGGGGCCCAGTACGAGCAGTACTTC
CASRATTGTSGGAQYEQYF
>.|TRBV6-5|15|.|TRBJ2-7
TGTGCCAGCAGTTACTCGGACGGGAGCTCCTACGAGCAGTACTTC
CASSYSDGSSYEQYF
>.|TRBV28|16|.|TRBJ1-5
TGTGCCAGCAGTTTATTCGGACGGGGGATCAATCAGCCCCAGCATTTT
CASSLFGRGINQPQHF
>.|TRBV6-6|13|.|TRBJ2-3
TGTGCCCACGCGGGGCGAGCGTCAGATACGCAGTATTTT
CAHAGRASDTQYF